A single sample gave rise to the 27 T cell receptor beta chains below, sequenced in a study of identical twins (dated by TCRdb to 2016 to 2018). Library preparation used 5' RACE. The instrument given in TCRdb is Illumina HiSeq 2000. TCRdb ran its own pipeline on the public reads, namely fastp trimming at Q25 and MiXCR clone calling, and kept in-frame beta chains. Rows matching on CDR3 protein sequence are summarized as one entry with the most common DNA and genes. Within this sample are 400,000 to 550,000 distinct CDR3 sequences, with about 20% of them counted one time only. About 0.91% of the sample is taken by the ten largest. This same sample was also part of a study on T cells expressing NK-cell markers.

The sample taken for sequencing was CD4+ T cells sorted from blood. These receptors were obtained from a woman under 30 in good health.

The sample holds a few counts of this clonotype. DNA for the CDR3: TGCAGTGCTAGTGTCGGGGGGCCTGTGACAGATACGCAGTATTTT. Its translation is CSASVGGPVTDTQYF. This rearrangement joins TRBV20-1 to TRBJ2-3; maybe TRBD2 (7 bases). Trimming removed 3 bases at V and 3 bases at J, with 16 bases between. In germline, CDR1 is DFQATT, CDR2 SNEGSKA (reference sequence). The CDR3 has 15 residues.

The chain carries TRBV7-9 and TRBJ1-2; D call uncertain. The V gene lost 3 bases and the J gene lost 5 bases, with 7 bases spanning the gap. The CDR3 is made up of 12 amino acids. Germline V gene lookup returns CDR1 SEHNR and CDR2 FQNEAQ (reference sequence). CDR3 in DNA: TGTGCCAGCAGCTTCCCCGCGTATGGCTACACCTTC. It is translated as CASSFPAYGYTF.

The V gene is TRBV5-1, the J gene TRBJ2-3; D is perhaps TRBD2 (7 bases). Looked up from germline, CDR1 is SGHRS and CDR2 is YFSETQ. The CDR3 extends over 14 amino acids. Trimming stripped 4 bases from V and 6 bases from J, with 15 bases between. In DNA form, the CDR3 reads TGCGCCAGCAGCCACCTGGGGGGGGCGGATACGCAGTATTTT. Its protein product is CASSHLGGADTQYF.

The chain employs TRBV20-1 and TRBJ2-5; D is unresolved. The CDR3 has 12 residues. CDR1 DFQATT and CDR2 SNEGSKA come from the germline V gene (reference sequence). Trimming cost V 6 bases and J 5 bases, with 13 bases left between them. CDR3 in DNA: TGCAGTGCCCACCAAGGGCAGGAGACCCAGTACTTC. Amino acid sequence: CSAHQGQETQYF.

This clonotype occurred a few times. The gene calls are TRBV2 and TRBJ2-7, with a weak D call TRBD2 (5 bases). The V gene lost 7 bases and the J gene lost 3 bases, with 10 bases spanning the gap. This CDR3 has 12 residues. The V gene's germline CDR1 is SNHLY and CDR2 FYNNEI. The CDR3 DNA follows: TGTGCCAGCAATCGGGGAGACTACGAGCAGTACTTC. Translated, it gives CASNRGDYEQYF.

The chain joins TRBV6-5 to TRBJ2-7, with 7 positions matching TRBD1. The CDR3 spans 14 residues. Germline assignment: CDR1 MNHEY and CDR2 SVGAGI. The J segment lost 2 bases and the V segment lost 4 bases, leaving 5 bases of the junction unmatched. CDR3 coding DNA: TGTGCCAGCAGTTCGGACAGGTTCCCCTACGAGCAGTACTTC. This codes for CASSSDRFPYEQYF.

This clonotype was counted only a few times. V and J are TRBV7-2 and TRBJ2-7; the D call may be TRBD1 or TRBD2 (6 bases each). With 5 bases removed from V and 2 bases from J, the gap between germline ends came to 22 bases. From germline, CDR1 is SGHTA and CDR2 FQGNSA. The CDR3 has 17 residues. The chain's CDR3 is CASSPGGLPGHTYEQYF. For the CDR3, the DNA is TGTGCCAGCAGCCCCGGGGGTTTACCGGGACACACCTACGAGCAGTACTTC.

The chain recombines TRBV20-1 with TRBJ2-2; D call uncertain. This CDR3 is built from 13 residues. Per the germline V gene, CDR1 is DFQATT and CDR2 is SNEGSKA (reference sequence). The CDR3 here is CSASLSNTGELFF. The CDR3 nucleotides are TGCAGCGCCTCCCTCTCGAACACCGGGGAGCTGTTTTTT.

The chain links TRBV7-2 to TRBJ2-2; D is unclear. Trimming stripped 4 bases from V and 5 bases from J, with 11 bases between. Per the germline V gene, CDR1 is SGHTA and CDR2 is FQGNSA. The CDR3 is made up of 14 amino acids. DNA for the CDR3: TGTGCCAGCAGCTCTCAAGTCTCTACCGGGGAGCTGTTTTTT. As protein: CASSSQVSTGELFF. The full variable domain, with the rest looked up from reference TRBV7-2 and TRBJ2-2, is GAGVSQSPSNKVTEKGKDVELRCDPISGHTALYWYRQSLGQGLEFLIYFQGNSAPDKSGLPSDRFSAERTGGSVSTLTIQRTQQEDSAVYLCASSSQVSTGELFFGEGSRLTVL.

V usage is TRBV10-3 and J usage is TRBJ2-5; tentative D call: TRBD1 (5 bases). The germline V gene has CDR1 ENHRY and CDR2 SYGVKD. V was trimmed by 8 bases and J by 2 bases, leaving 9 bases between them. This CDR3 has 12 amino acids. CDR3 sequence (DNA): TGTGCCATCGGGGCACAACAAGAGACCCAGTACTTC. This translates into CAIGAQQETQYF.

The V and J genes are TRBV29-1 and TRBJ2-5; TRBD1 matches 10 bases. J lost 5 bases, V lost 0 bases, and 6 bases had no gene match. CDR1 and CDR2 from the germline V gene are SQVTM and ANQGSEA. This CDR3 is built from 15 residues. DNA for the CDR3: TGCAGCGTTGAAGACCGGGACAGGGGTAGGGAGACCCAGTACTTC. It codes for CSVEDRDRGRETQYF.

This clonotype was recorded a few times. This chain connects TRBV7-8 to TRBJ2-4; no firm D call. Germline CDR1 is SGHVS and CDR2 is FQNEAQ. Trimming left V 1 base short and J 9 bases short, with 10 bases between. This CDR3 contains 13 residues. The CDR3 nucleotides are TGTGCCAGCAGCTTAGGCTGGGATGGCATTCAGTACTTC. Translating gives CASSLGWDGIQYF. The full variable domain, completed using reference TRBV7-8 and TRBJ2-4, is GAGVSQSPRYKVAKRGQDVALRCDPISGHVSLFWYQQALGQGPEFLTYFQNEAQLDKSGLPSDRFFAERPEGSVSTLKIQRTQQEDSAVYLCASSLGWDGIQYFGAGTRLSVL.

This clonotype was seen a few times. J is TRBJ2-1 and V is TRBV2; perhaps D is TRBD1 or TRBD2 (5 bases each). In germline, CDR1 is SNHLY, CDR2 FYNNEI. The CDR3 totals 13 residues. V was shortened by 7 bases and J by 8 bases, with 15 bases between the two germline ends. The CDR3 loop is CASNPGLGDEQFF. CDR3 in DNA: TGTGCCAGCAACCCTGGGCTGGGGGATGAGCAGTTCTTC.

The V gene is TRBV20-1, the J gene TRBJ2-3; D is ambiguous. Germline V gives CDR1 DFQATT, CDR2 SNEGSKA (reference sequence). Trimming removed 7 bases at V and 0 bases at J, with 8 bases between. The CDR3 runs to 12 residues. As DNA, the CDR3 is TGCAGTGGGACCATTAGCACAGATACGCAGTATTTT. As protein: CSGTISTDTQYF.

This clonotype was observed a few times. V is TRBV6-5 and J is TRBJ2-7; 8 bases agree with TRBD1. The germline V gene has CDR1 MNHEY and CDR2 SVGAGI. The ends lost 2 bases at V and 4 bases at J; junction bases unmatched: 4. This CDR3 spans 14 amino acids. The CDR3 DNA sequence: TGTGCCAGCAGTTACGCAGGGGGCAGATACGAGCAGTACTTC. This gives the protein CASSYAGGRYEQYF.

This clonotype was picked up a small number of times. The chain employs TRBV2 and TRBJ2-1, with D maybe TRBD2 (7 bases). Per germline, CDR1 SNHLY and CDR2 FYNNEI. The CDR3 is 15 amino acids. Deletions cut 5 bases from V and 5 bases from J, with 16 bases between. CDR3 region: CASSPGGADHNEQFF. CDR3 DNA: TGTGCCAGCAGTCCGGGGGGCGCGGACCACAATGAGCAGTTCTTC.

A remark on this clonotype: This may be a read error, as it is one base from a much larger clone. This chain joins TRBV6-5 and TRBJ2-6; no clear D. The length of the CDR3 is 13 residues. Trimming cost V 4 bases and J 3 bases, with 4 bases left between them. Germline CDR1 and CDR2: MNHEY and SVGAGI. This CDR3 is CASSSLGANVLTF. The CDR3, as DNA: TGTGCCAGCAGTTCGCTTGGGGCCAACGTCCTGACTTTC.

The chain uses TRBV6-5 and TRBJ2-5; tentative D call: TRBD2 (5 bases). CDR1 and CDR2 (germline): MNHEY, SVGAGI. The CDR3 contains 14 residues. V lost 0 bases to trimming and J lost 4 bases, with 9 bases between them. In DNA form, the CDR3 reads TGTGCCAGCAGTTACTCACGGGGATCAGAGACCCAGTACTTC. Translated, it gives CASSYSRGSETQYF.

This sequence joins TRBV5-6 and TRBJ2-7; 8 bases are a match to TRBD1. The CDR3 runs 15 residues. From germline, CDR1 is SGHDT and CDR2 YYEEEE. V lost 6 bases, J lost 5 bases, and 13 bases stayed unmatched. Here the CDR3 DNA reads TGTGCCAGCACCAGCCCGGGACAGGTGGCCCACGAGCAGTACTTC. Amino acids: CASTSPGQVAHEQYF.

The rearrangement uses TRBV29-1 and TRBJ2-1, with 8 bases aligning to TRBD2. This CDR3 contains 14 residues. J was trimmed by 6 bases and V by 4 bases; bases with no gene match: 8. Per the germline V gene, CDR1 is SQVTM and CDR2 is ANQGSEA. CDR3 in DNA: TGCAGCGTTGGCGGGAGGTGGATTTCCAATGAGCAGTTCTTC. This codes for CSVGGRWISNEQFF.

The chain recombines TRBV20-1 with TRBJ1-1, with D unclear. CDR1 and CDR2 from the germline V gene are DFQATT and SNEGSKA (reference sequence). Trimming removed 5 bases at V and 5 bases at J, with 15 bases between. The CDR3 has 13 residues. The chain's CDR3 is CSAPHDRRTEAFF. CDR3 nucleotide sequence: TGCAGTGCTCCCCACGATAGACGGACTGAAGCTTTCTTT.

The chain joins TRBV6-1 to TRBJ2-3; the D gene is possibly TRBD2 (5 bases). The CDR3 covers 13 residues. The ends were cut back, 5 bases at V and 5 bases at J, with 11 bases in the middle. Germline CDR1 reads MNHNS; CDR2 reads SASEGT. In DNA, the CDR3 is TGTGCCAGCAGTCTCGGGGTCTTAGATACGCAGTATTTT. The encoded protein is CASSLGVLDTQYF.

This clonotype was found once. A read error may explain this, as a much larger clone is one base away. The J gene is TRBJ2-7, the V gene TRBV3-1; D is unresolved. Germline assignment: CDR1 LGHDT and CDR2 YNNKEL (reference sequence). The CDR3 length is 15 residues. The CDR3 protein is CASGQGVEYSYEQYF. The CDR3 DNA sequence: TGTGCCAGCGGCCAAGGAGTTGAATACTCCTACGAGCAGTACTTC.

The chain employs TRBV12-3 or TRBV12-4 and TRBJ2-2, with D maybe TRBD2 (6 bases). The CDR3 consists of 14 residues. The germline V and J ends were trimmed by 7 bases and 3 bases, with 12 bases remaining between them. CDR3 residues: CASTDRGDTGELFF. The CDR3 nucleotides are TGTGCCAGCACCGACCGCGGGGACACCGGGGAGCTGTTTTTT.

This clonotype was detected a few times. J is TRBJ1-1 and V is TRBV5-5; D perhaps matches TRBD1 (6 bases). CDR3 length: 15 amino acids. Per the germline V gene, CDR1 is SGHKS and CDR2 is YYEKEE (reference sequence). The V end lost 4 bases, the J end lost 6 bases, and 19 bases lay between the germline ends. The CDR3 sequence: CASSATGTLGAEAFF. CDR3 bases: TGTGCCAGCAGCGCTACCGGGACACTAGGGGCTGAAGCTTTCTTT.

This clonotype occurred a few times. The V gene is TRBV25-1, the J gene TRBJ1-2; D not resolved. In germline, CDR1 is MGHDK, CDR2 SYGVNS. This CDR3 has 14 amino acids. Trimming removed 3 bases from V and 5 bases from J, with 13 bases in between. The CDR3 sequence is CASSDMGRTYGYTF. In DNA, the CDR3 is TGTGCCAGCAGTGATATGGGCAGAACGTATGGCTACACCTTC.

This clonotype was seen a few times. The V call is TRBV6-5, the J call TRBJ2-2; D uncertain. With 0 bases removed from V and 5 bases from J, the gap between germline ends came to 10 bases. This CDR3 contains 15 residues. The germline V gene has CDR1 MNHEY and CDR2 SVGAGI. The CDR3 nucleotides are TGTGCCAGCAGTTACTCTTCCCGGGCTACCGGGGAGCTGTTTTTT. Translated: CASSYSSRATGELFF.